These T cell receptor beta chains were read from a single sample in a study of CD8 T cells in Susac syndrome. TCRdb reprocessed the immunoSEQ multiplex PCR reads via MiXCR and lists one record per CDR3 protein. This sample has a few hundred thousand distinct CDR3 sequences, with roughly 85% found just once. Sequences were obtained from CD8+ T cells from PBMCs. The receptors here all came from a human donor with multiple sclerosis. CDR3s include the opening cysteine and the closing phenylalanine or tryptophan. The D gene is left open where the match is weak. Clone size, where shown, is once, few, many, or a class for clones that have expanded.

v_call: TRBV27; clone_size: once; j_call: TRBJ2-7; d_call: TRBD2; cdr3_aa: CASSPGGAGVTYEQYF; cdr3_nt: TGTGCCAGCAGTCCGGGTGGGGCGGGAGTTACTTACGAGCAGTACTTC
v_call: TRBV28; clone_size: .; j_call: TRBJ1-1; d_call: .; cdr3_aa: CASSFQPSGPNTEAFF; cdr3_nt: TGTGCCAGCAGTTTCCAGCCGTCGGGGCCGAACACTGAAGCTTTCTTT
v_call: TRBV9; clone_size: .; j_call: TRBJ2-7; d_call: TRBD2; cdr3_aa: CASSPLTAGGREQYF; cdr3_nt: TGTGCCAGCAGCCCCCTGACAGCGGGAGGGCGAGAGCAGTACTTC
v_call: TRBV20-1; clone_size: few; j_call: TRBJ2-7; d_call: .; cdr3_aa: CSVRLGATYEQYF; cdr3_nt: TGCAGTGTCCGACTCGGGGCAACCTACGAGCAGTACTTC
v_call: TRBV14; clone_size: few; j_call: TRBJ2-5; d_call: TRBD2; cdr3_aa: CASSPLAGGGETQYF; cdr3_nt: TGTGCCAGCAGCCCTCTAGCGGGAGGTGGAGAGACCCAGTACTTC
v_call: TRBV3-1; clone_size: .; j_call: TRBJ1-5; d_call: TRBD1; cdr3_aa: CASSQDGTGPQPQHF; cdr3_nt: TGTGCCAGCAGCCAAGATGGGACAGGGCCTCAGCCCCAGCATTTT
v_call: TRBV13; clone_size: few; j_call: TRBJ2-1; d_call: .; cdr3_aa: CASSLRRELYNEQFF; cdr3_nt: TGTGCCAGCAGCTTAAGGCGGGAACTCTACAATGAGCAGTTCTTC
v_call: TRBV27; clone_size: .; j_call: TRBJ1-1; d_call: .; cdr3_aa: CASKAPRGTEAFF; cdr3_nt: TGTGCCAGCAAGGCCCCTCGGGGCACTGAAGCTTTCTTT
v_call: TRBV20-1; clone_size: .; j_call: TRBJ2-7; d_call: .; cdr3_aa: CSARRRGWPEQYF; cdr3_nt: TGCAGTGCTAGGCGACGGGGCTGGCCCGAGCAGTACTTC
v_call: TRBV20-1; clone_size: .; j_call: TRBJ2-7; d_call: .; cdr3_aa: CSARVAILSYEQYF; cdr3_nt: TGCAGTGCTAGAGTGGCTATCCTCTCCTACGAGCAGTACTTC
v_call: TRBV28; clone_size: once; j_call: TRBJ1-1; d_call: .; cdr3_aa: CASARYPGRQHGPEAFF; cdr3_nt: TGTGCCAGCGCCAGATACCCGGGGCGGCAGCATGGTCCTGAAGCTTTCTTT
v_call: TRBV13; clone_size: once; j_call: TRBJ1-1; d_call: .; cdr3_aa: CASSFGRSGTEAFF; cdr3_nt: TGTGCCAGCAGTTTTGGACGGTCGGGCACTGAAGCTTTCTTT
v_call: TRBV6-4; clone_size: .; j_call: TRBJ1-2; d_call: TRBD1; cdr3_aa: CASSDSSRGHGYTF; cdr3_nt: TGTGCCAGCAGTGACTCGAGCAGGGGGCATGGCTACACCTTC
v_call: TRBV6-1; clone_size: few; j_call: TRBJ1-1; d_call: .; cdr3_aa: CASSDWARENTEAFF; cdr3_nt: TGTGCCAGCAGCGATTGGGCCAGGGAGAACACTGAAGCTTTCTTT
v_call: TRBV9; clone_size: .; j_call: TRBJ2-7; d_call: .; cdr3_aa: CASSANPSGTHYEQYF; cdr3_nt: TGTGCCAGCAGCGCGAACCCCTCCGGGACTCATTACGAGCAGTACTTC
v_call: TRBV11-2; clone_size: .; j_call: TRBJ1-3; d_call: .; cdr3_aa: CASSLVRSSGNTIYF; cdr3_nt: TGTGCCAGCAGCTTAGTCCGGAGCTCTGGAAACACCATATATTTT
v_call: TRBV6-2/TRBV6-3; clone_size: .; j_call: TRBJ2-1; d_call: TRBD2; cdr3_aa: CAAGVGGRGYEQFF; cdr3_nt: TGTGCCGCCGGGGTTGGCGGGAGAGGATATGAGCAGTTCTTC
v_call: TRBV19; clone_size: .; j_call: TRBJ1-2; d_call: .; cdr3_aa: CASSPGLVYGYTF; cdr3_nt: TGTGCCAGTAGTCCGGGACTGGTCTATGGCTACACCTTC
v_call: TRBV30; clone_size: .; j_call: TRBJ1-2; d_call: .; cdr3_aa: CAWSVGWLGGYTF; cdr3_nt: TGTGCCTGGAGTGTGGGGTGGTTAGGGGGCTACACCTTC
v_call: TRBV27; clone_size: .; j_call: TRBJ2-3; d_call: .; cdr3_aa: CASSTRGSEDTQYF; cdr3_nt: TGTGCCAGCAGCACACGTGGCTCGGAAGATACGCAGTATTTT
v_call: TRBV7-6; clone_size: few; j_call: TRBJ1-3; d_call: .; cdr3_aa: CASRNSGNTIYF; cdr3_nt: TGTGCCAGCAGGAACTCTGGAAACACCATATATTTT
v_call: TRBV7-9; clone_size: .; j_call: TRBJ2-5; d_call: .; cdr3_aa: CASSTRTAQGTQYF; cdr3_nt: TGTGCCAGCAGCACTCGGACAGCGCAGGGGACCCAGTACTTC
v_call: TRBV11-2; clone_size: .; j_call: TRBJ2-5; d_call: .; cdr3_aa: CASSLWRKETQYF; cdr3_nt: TGTGCCAGCAGCTTATGGCGGAAAGAGACCCAGTACTTC
v_call: TRBV4-1; clone_size: .; j_call: TRBJ2-7; d_call: .; cdr3_aa: CASSQAVSPYEQYF; cdr3_nt: TGCGCCAGCAGCCAAGCGGTGTCCCCCTACGAGCAGTACTTC
v_call: TRBV20-1; clone_size: few; j_call: TRBJ2-7; d_call: .; cdr3_aa: CSASLPRSGTLSYEQYF; cdr3_nt: TGCAGTGCTAGTCTCCCGCGATCCGGGACACTCTCCTACGAGCAGTACTTC
v_call: TRBV9; clone_size: .; j_call: TRBJ2-1; d_call: .; cdr3_aa: CASSVQGGNSNEQFF; cdr3_nt: TGTGCCAGCAGCGTACAAGGCGGAAACAGCAATGAGCAGTTCTTC
v_call: TRBV12-3/TRBV12-4; clone_size: .; j_call: TRBJ1-4; d_call: .; cdr3_aa: CASSSQPGHEKLFF; cdr3_nt: TGTGCCAGCTCTTCGCAACCCGGGCATGAAAAACTGTTTTTT
v_call: TRBV7-9; clone_size: .; j_call: TRBJ2-7; d_call: .; cdr3_aa: CASTHDAYEQYF; cdr3_nt: TGTGCCAGCACCCATGATGCCTACGAGCAGTACTTC
v_call: TRBV4-1; clone_size: .; j_call: TRBJ2-3; d_call: .; cdr3_aa: CASSHPRGVLQYF; cdr3_nt: TGCGCCAGCAGCCACCCACGTGGGGTCCTGCAGTATTTT
v_call: TRBV20-1; clone_size: .; j_call: TRBJ2-7; d_call: .; cdr3_aa: CSARDFLVEQYF; cdr3_nt: TGCAGTGCTAGGGATTTCCTAGTGGAGCAGTACTTC
v_call: TRBV9; clone_size: once; j_call: TRBJ2-1; d_call: .; cdr3_aa: CASTAGSYNEQFF; cdr3_nt: TGTGCCAGCACCGCAGGCTCCTACAATGAGCAGTTCTTC
v_call: TRBV20-1; clone_size: .; j_call: TRBJ2-7; d_call: TRBD2; cdr3_aa: CSVEKAGVSSYEQYF; cdr3_nt: TGCAGTGTCGAAAAAGCGGGAGTCAGCTCCTACGAGCAGTACTTC
v_call: TRBV30; clone_size: .; j_call: TRBJ2-3; d_call: .; cdr3_aa: CAWSDFTATQYF; cdr3_nt: TGTGCCTGGAGTGACTTCACAGCTACGCAGTATTTT